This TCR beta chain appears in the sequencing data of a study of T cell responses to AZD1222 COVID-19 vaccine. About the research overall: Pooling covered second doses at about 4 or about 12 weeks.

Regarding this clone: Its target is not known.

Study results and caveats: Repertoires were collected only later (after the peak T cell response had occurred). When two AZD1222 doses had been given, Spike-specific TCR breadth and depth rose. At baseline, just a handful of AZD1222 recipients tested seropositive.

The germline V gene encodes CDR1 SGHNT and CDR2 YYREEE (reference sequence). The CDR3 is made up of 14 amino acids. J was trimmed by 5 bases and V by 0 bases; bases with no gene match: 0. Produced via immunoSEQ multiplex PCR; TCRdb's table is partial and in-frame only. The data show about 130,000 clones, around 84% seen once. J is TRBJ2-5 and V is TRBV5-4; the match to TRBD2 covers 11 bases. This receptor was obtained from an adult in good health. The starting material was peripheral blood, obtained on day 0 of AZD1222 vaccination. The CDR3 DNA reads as TGTGCCAGCAGCTTGGGACTAGCGGGGGAGACCCAGTACTTC. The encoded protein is CASSLGLAGETQYF.